This TCR beta chain was observed in a study of vaccination and CD4 T cells after COVID-19. Across the whole study: The convalescents were made up of six males and four females, two of whom were Hispanic. There were two doses of either BNT162b2 or mRNA-1273 vaccine given to participants. The stimulating agents, overlapping spike peptides, came from SARS-CoV-2, HCoV-NL63, HCoV-OC43 and HCoV-229E.

With 1 base removed from V and 2 bases from J, the gap between germline ends came to 14 bases. The CDR3 extends over 16 amino acids. Germline CDR1 is DFQATT and CDR2 is SNEGSKA (reference sequence). To note about this clonotype: Its antigen is currently unknown.

Researchers used the Oncomine TCR Beta short-read assay to sequence DNA from cultured CD4+ T cells. One entry per CDR3 protein results from TCRdb running MiXCR on the PCR reads. Seen here are fewer than 15,000 distinct CDR3 sequences, about three fifths observed once, and the top ten hold approximately 12%. Specified treatment: approximately 9-day PBMC culture with coronavirus spike peptide pools or control peptides (ViraFEST assay). This chain links TRBV20-1 with TRBJ1-4; no clear D. The sample taken for sequencing was CD4+ T cells from blood, cultured in vitro. The source is a human donor who had recovered from COVID-19. The CDR3 loop reads CSARAGLSGTNEKLFF. CDR3 bases: TGCAGTGCTAGAGCCGGACTCTCGGGCACTAATGAAAAACTGTTTTTT.